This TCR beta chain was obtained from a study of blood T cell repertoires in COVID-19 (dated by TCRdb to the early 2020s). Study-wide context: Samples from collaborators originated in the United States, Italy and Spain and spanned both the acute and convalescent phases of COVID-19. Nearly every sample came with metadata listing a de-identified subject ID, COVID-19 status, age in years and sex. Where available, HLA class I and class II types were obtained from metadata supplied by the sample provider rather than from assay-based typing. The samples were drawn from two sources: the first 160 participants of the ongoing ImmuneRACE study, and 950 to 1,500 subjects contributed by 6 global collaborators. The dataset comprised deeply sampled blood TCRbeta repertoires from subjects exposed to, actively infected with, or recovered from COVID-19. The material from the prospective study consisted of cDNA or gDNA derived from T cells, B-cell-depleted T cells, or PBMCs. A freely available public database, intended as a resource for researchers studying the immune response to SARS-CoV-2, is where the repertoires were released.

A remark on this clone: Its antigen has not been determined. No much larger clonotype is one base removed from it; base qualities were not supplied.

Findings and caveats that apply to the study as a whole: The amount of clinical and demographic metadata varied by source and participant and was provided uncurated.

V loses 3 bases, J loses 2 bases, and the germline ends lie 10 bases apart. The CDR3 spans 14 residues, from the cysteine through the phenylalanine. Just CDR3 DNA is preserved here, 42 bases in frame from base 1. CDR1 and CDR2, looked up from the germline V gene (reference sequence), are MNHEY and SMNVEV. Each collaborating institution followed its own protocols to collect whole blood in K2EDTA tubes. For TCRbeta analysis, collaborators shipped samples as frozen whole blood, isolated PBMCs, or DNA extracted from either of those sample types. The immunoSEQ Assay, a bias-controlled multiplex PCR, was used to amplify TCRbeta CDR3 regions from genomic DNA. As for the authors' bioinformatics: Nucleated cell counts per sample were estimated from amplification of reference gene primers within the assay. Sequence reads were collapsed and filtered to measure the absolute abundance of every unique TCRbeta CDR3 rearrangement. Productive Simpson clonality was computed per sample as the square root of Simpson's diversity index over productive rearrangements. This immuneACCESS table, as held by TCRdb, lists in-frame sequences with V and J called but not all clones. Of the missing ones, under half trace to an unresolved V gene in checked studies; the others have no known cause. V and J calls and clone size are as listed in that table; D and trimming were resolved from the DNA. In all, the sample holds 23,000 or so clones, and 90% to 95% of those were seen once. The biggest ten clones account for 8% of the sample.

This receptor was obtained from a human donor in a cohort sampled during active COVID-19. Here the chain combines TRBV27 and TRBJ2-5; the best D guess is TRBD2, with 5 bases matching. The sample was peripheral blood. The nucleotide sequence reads TGTGCCAGCAGTTTTATGGGCGGGCAAGAGACCCAGTACTTC. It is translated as CASSFMGGQETQYF.